This TCR beta chain was sequenced during a study of T cell responses to AZD1222 COVID-19 vaccine. This table comes from immunoSEQ multiplex PCR, and its TCRdb copy is limited to in-frame clones, with some not included. In the table there are fewer than 90,000 clones, about 82% of which are singletons. Study findings and constraints: Clonal diversity may have been underestimated, and the donors were mostly white British, with more females than males.

With regard to this clone: Antigen specificity is unknown.

V was shortened by 4 bases and J by 3 bases, with 16 bases between the two germline ends. Per the germline V gene, CDR1 is MNHNS and CDR2 is SASEGT. The CDR3 sequence is 16 residues long. This rearrangement joins TRBV6-1 to TRBJ1-3; D gene unclear. The clonotype originates from an adult who received the AZD1222 COVID-19 vaccine. The sequences come from peripheral blood, collected 28 days after the second AZD1222 dose. DNA for the CDR3: TGTGCCAGCAGTGTACCCGAGTTCGTCCATGGAAACACCATATATTTT. The encoded protein is CASSVPEFVHGNTIYF.